Listed below are T cell receptor beta chains from one sample, sequenced in a study of OX40 agonist ivuxolimab in advanced cancers. Data came from immunoSEQ multiplex PCR; TCRdb stores just in-frame clones and leaves some out. Here the sample spans tens of thousands of clones, roughly 89% being singletons. The specimen was CD4+ or CD8+ T cells sorted from blood, collected in a trial of the OX40 agonist ivuxolimab. These receptors originate from an adult with an advanced solid tumor such as melanoma, head and neck, liver or kidney cancer. CDR3s include the opening cysteine and the closing phenylalanine or tryptophan. Each record gives: V gene, clone size, D gene, J gene, CDR3 DNA, CDR3 protein. A D gene is named only where the DNA matches it firmly. The size entry is marked missing in some rows and otherwise reads once, few, many or a size class.

V gene: TRBV7-9
clone size: NA
D gene: NA
J gene: TRBJ2-5
CDR3 DNA: TGTGCCAGCAGCCCCTATGGTGGTCAAGAGACCCAGTACTTC
CDR3 protein: CASSPYGGQETQYF

V gene: TRBV7-6
clone size: NA
D gene: TRBD1
J gene: TRBJ2-1
CDR3 DNA: TGTGCCAGCAGCTTAGTGCAGGGGGCCGATGAGCAGTTCTTC
CDR3 protein: CASSLVQGADEQFF

V gene: TRBV5-6
clone size: NA
D gene: NA
J gene: TRBJ1-1
CDR3 DNA: TGTGCCAGCAGACTCGCGGCGGACACTGAAGCTTTCTTT
CDR3 protein: CASRLAADTEAFF

V gene: TRBV6-4
clone size: NA
D gene: NA
J gene: TRBJ2-1
CDR3 DNA: TGTGCCAGCAGCCCAGACAATCCGGGACTCTTTACCTACAATGAGCAGTTCTTC
CDR3 protein: CASSPDNPGLFTYNEQFF

V gene: TRBV5-4
clone size: NA
D gene: NA
J gene: TRBJ1-2
CDR3 DNA: TGTGCCAGCAGCACGGGCTCAGACGCTAACTATGGCTACACCTTC
CDR3 protein: CASSTGSDANYGYTF

V gene: TRBV11-2
clone size: NA
D gene: TRBD1
J gene: TRBJ2-7
CDR3 DNA: TGTGCCAGCAGCTTAATCACAGGGGTGTATTCCTACGAGCAGTACTTC
CDR3 protein: CASSLITGVYSYEQYF

V gene: TRBV6-6
clone size: NA
D gene: TRBD2
J gene: TRBJ2-7
CDR3 DNA: TGTGCCAGCAGTCCCCCGGGACTACAGTACTTC
CDR3 protein: CASSPPGLQYF

V gene: TRBV9
clone size: NA
D gene: TRBD2
J gene: TRBJ2-2
CDR3 DNA: TGTGCCAGCTCCCCGGGGGGTACCGGGGAGCTGTTTTTT
CDR3 protein: CASSPGGTGELFF

V gene: TRBV11-2
clone size: NA
D gene: TRBD2
J gene: TRBJ2-7
CDR3 DNA: TGTGCCAGCAGCTTAGGCCGCGGGGGGTACGAGCAGTACTTC
CDR3 protein: CASSLGRGGYEQYF

V gene: TRBV7-2
clone size: NA
D gene: NA
J gene: TRBJ1-2
CDR3 DNA: TGTGCCAGCAGCTTAGTGGTCGGTTCCAGCAACTATGGCTACACCTTC
CDR3 protein: CASSLVVGSSNYGYTF

V gene: TRBV10-3
clone size: NA
D gene: TRBD2
J gene: TRBJ2-3
CDR3 DNA: TGTGCCATCAGTGAGTTGATGGTTAGCGGGGTAGGCACAGATACGCAGTATTTT
CDR3 protein: CAISELMVSGVGTDTQYF

V gene: TRBV7-2
clone size: NA
D gene: NA
J gene: TRBJ2-3
CDR3 DNA: TGTGCCAGCAGCTTACCCGCAGATACGCAGTATTTT
CDR3 protein: CASSLPADTQYF

V gene: TRBV15
clone size: NA
D gene: NA
J gene: TRBJ1-1
CDR3 DNA: TGTGCCACCAGCAGAGAAGGGGGAGGCGGCACTGAAGCTTTCTTT
CDR3 protein: CATSREGGGGTEAFF

V gene: TRBV4-3
clone size: NA
D gene: NA
J gene: TRBJ2-7
CDR3 DNA: TGCGCCAGCAGCCAGGGGGTCGATTCCTACGAGCAGTACTTC
CDR3 protein: CASSQGVDSYEQYF

V gene: TRBV4-3
clone size: NA
D gene: NA
J gene: TRBJ1-2
CDR3 DNA: TGCGCCAGCAGCGCAAGGGGCGCGGGGGCTCTCTATGGCTACACCTTC
CDR3 protein: CASSARGAGALYGYTF

V gene: TRBV28
clone size: NA
D gene: NA
J gene: TRBJ2-5
CDR3 DNA: TGTGCCAGCACCCTTGTCGGGGGAGAGACCCAGTACTTC
CDR3 protein: CASTLVGGETQYF

V gene: TRBV7-8
clone size: NA
D gene: NA
J gene: TRBJ2-7
CDR3 DNA: TGTGCCAGCAGCTCCGCTGTAGGCGAGCAGTACTTC
CDR3 protein: CASSSAVGEQYF

V gene: TRBV11-2
clone size: NA
D gene: TRBD1
J gene: TRBJ1-1
CDR3 DNA: TGTGCCAGCAGGCAACCTACAGGGGGTGGCACTGAAGCTTTCTTT
CDR3 protein: CASRQPTGGGTEAFF

V gene: TRBV4-1
clone size: once
D gene: TRBD1
J gene: TRBJ1-1
CDR3 DNA: TGCGCCAGCAGCCGCGACGCAGGGGGTGTAACTGAAGCTTTCTTT
CDR3 protein: CASSRDAGGVTEAFF

V gene: TRBV11-2
clone size: NA
D gene: TRBD1
J gene: TRBJ2-7
CDR3 DNA: TGTGCCAGCAGCCCCATGGCGGGACAGGGTTTTTCCTACGAGCAGTACTTC
CDR3 protein: CASSPMAGQGFSYEQYF

V gene: TRBV27
clone size: NA
D gene: NA
J gene: TRBJ1-6
CDR3 DNA: TGTGCCAGCAGTTTCGAGGGAAGCTCCTATAATTCACCCCTCCACTTT
CDR3 protein: CASSFEGSSYNSPLHF

V gene: TRBV7-8
clone size: NA
D gene: TRBD1
J gene: TRBJ2-7
CDR3 DNA: TGTGCCAGCAGCTGGGACAGGGGGGGAGACGAGCAGTACTTC
CDR3 protein: CASSWDRGGDEQYF

V gene: TRBV30
clone size: NA
D gene: TRBD1
J gene: TRBJ2-5
CDR3 DNA: TGTGCCTGGAGTGAACCGGGACAGGGTATAGAGACCCAGTACTTC
CDR3 protein: CAWSEPGQGIETQYF

V gene: TRBV27
clone size: NA
D gene: TRBD1
J gene: TRBJ2-7
CDR3 DNA: TGTGCCAGCAGTCAAACCCGGGACAGGGACTACGAGCAGTACTTC
CDR3 protein: CASSQTRDRDYEQYF

V gene: TRBV7-9
clone size: NA
D gene: NA
J gene: TRBJ2-7
CDR3 DNA: TGTGCCAGCAGCCAGGACAGCTACGAGCAGTACTTC
CDR3 protein: CASSQDSYEQYF